This passage covers 8 T cell receptor beta chains from one sample sequenced in a study of graft-versus-host responses after intestinal transplantation (TCRdb year 2021). The time point label here, explained by the study, means: cells obtained before transplantation from donor or recipient. Library generation was performed with the immunoSEQ multiplex PCR assay. TCRdb carries this immuneACCESS record with in-frame sequences only. Its versions omit some clonotypes, under half of them owing to an unresolved V gene in the studies checked, with the rest unexplained. The sample yields roughly 5,200 clones; approximately 24% were counted once. Approximately 3.4% of the sample is held by the ten biggest clonotypes. The sample here was alloreactive CD4+ T cells from a mixed lymphocyte reaction culture, taken before transplantation. The sample's cell subset or site label, in plain terms: CFSE-low proliferating T cells sorted from approximately 6-day pre-transplant mixed lymphocyte reaction (GvH or HvG direction). These receptor sequences come from a human patient who was an organ donor for intestinal transplantation.

The V gene is TRBV5-6, the J gene TRBJ2-1; 11 bases align to TRBD2. Trimming cost V 2 bases and J 14 bases; bases outside gene matches: 12. CDR3 length: 15 residues. Germline CDR1 reads SGHDT; CDR2 reads YYEEEE. CDR3 sequence (DNA): TGTGCCAGCAGCTTCTCTACTAGCGGGAGTATCGTGGAGTTCTTC. Translating it yields CASSFSTSGSIVEFF.

V usage is TRBV28 and J usage is TRBJ1-2; possible D gene TRBD1, 6 bases. This CDR3 spans 14 amino acids. With 4 bases removed from V and 4 bases from J, the gap between germline ends came to 13 bases. Germline values: CDR1 MDHEN, CDR2 SYDVKM. CDR3 sequence: CASSSWGRTYGYTF. The CDR3, as DNA: TGTGCCAGCAGTTCTTGGGGGCGCACCTATGGCTACACCTTC.

This clone was detected a few times. The rearrangement joins TRBV7-9 to TRBJ1-2, with TRBD1 identical over 7 bases. The CDR3 has 15 residues. With 2 bases clipped from V and 2 bases from J, the junction kept 5 bases outside the gene matches. Germline values: CDR1 SEHNR, CDR2 FQNEAQ (reference sequence). In DNA form, the CDR3 reads TGTGCCAGCAGCTTATCCGCGACAGGGAACTATGGCTACACCTTC. This gives the protein CASSLSATGNYGYTF.

This clone was seen only a few times. The V and J genes are TRBV4-1 and TRBJ2-3, with 13 bases that match TRBD2. V was clipped by 2 bases and J by 6 bases; unmatched bases: 2. CDR3 length equals 15 residues. Germline loops: CDR1 MGHRA, CDR2 YSYEKL. For the CDR3, the DNA is TGCGCCAGCAGCCAACGGACTAGCGGGAGTGATACGCAGTATTTT. This codes for CASSQRTSGSDTQYF.

This clone was recorded once. CDR3 sequence: CASSQGGDRRNDNSPLHF. DNA of the CDR3: TGTGCCAGCAGCCAAGGAGGGGACAGACGTAACGACAATTCACCCCTCCACTTT. The rearrangement links TRBV4-2 to TRBJ1-6; 7 nucleotides match TRBD1. Trimming at V came to 1 base and at J to 7 bases, leaving 13 bases not matched to a gene. The CDR3 consists of 18 residues. Germline CDR1 reads LGHNA; CDR2 reads YNFKEQ.

The chain is built from TRBV11-2 and TRBJ1-1; 8 bases are a match to TRBD1. V trimming: 5 bases; J trimming: 4 bases; junction bases outside the gene matches: 6. Looked up from germline, CDR1 is SGHAT and CDR2 is FQNNGV. The CDR3 extends over 14 amino acids. Here the CDR3 DNA reads TGTGCCAGCAGCCAATCTGACAGGGGCACTGAAGCTTTCTTT. Translated, it gives CASSQSDRGTEAFF.

This clone was observed a few times. The rearrangement uses TRBV6-5 and TRBJ2-7; D uncertain. In germline, CDR1 is MNHEY, CDR2 SVGAGI. Deletions cut 6 bases from V and 2 bases from J, with 14 bases between. The CDR3 loop spans 14 amino acids. CDR3 in DNA: TGTGCCAGCAGACCCACAGAATTGACCTACGAGCAGTACTTC. This sequence encodes CASRPTELTYEQYF.

This clone came up a few times. The CDR3 sequence: CASSLGLAGGNTQYF. Here the CDR3 DNA reads TGTGCCAGCAGCCTCGGACTAGCGGGCGGGAATACGCAGTATTTT. The chain recombines TRBV9 with TRBJ2-3; 11 positions match TRBD2. Germline loops: CDR1 SGDLS, CDR2 YYNGEE. The CDR3 consists of 15 residues. With 4 bases clipped from V and 7 bases from J, the junction kept 8 bases outside the gene matches. Looking up the rest from reference TRBV9 and TRBJ2-3 gives the full variable domain: DSGVTQTPKHLITATGQRVTLRCSPRSGDLSVYWYQQSLDQGLQFLIQYYNGEERAKGNILERFSAQQFPDLHSELNLSSLELGDSALYFCASSLGLAGGNTQYFGPGTRLTVL.